What follows describes a single T cell receptor beta chain. This clonotype was counted ten times or more. Its cognate antigen has yet to be identified. The input lacks base qualities; no much larger clone sits a single base away. For CDR1 and CDR2, the germline V gene lists MGHRA and YSYEKL. The germline ends are 16 bases apart after V is trimmed by 3 bases and J by 7 bases. The CDR3 holds 15 amino acids from the cysteine to the phenylalanine. Of all the DNA, just the CDR3 is kept, 45 bases in frame from base 1. This specimen belongs to a study of patients with pleural tuberculosis (dated by TCRdb to the mid-2010s). The sequencer listed for this sample is Illumina Genome Analyzer IIx. TCRdb itself trimmed the public reads at Q25 with fastp, ran MiXCR and retained productive beta chains. Records with the same CDR3 protein are collapsed into one entry carrying the most frequent genes and DNA. This sample gives about 29,000 distinct CDR3 sequences in total; 15% to 20% of them show up just once. 3.5% of the sample is held by the ten biggest clonotypes.

The chain is made from TRBV4-1 and TRBJ2-1, and perhaps TRBD2 as D gene, on 6 matching bases. The material sequenced was peripheral blood. This clonotype originated in a human donor with pleural tuberculosis. The sequenced DNA is TGCGCCAGCAGCCATTCTCCGGGAGTGGGGAATGAGCAGTTCTTC. Its amino acids are CASSHSPGVGNEQFF.